This T cell receptor beta chain was recorded in a study of blood T cell repertoires in COVID-19. Study background: Collection of acute and convalescent COVID-19 samples took place in the United States, Italy and Spain. PBMCs, B-cell-depleted T cells, or T cells were the source of the cDNA or gDNA that made up the material.

Between the trimmed V and J ends, which lost 3 bases and 8 bases, there was a span of 10 bases. Germline V lookup: CDR1 SQVTM, CDR2 ANQGSEA. CDR3 length: 11 amino acids. The authors' processing: Estimation of nucleated cell counts was performed using reference gene primer amplification. Produced via immunoSEQ multiplex PCR; TCRdb's table is partial and in-frame only. V and J calls and clone size are as listed in that table; D and trimming were resolved from the DNA. The sample records approximately 270,000 clones, 70% to 90% being singletons. J is TRBJ1-2 and V is TRBV29-1; weak D call: TRBD1 (5 bases). Sequenced: peripheral blood. The clonotype was recovered from a man aged 18 to 30 with active or convalescent COVID-19. CDR3 residues: CSVEGGRGYTF. CDR3 sequence (DNA): TGCAGCGTTGAGGGGGGAAGGGGCTACACCTTC.